Sequencing of this T cell receptor (beta chain) was carried out in a study of T cell changes during pregnancy in multiple sclerosis. Generated by immunoSEQ multiplex PCR, the TCRdb table keeps only in-frame clones and is missing some. The table has some 39,000 clones, about 93% seen once; the top ten hold 0.6% to 0.8%. This CDR3 spans 17 amino acids. The input for sequencing was CD4+ T cells from peripheral blood mononuclear cells, taken in the second trimester of pregnancy. This sequence originates from a female donor in good health, enrolled as a control in a pregnancy study. This chain connects TRBV21-1 to TRBJ1-4; whether TRBD1, the table's D call, matches the DNA was not checked. TRBV21-1 is a documented pseudogene. The CDR3 spells CASSQGRGRRENEKLFF. DNA of the CDR3: TGTGCCAGCAGCCAAGGGAGGGGGCGCCGGGAGAATGAAAAACTGTTTTTT.